This record concerns one T cell receptor beta chain sequence. V dropped 6 bases and J dropped 1 base, with 21 bases sitting between them. The CDR3 has 17 amino acids. Germline assignment: CDR1 MNHEY and CDR2 SMNVEV (reference sequence). Using immunoSEQ multiplex PCR, the repertoire was profiled, and TCRdb retains in-frame clones only, with some absent. Of some 97,000 clones in the sample, 94% were seen once. The record originates from a study of T cell changes during pregnancy in multiple sclerosis. The chain carries TRBV27 and TRBJ1-1; weak D call: TRBD1 (5 bases). This clonotype was sampled from a female donor with multiple sclerosis, enrolled in a pregnancy study. This sample comprised peripheral blood, obtained before pregnancy. The CDR3 coding sequence is TGTGCCAGCAGGCCCTTGCCAGGGCGCAAAGGGAACACTGAAGCTTTCTTT. Encoded protein: CASRPLPGRKGNTEAFF.